This TCR beta chain appears in the sequencing data of a study of CDR3 diversity in severe acne. CDR1 and CDR2 from the germline V gene are ENHRY and SYGVKD. Losses at the gene ends were 0 bases for V and 1 base for J; bases not matched to a gene: 9. The CDR3 consists of 18 residues. This clonotype was seen more than once but under ten times. TCRdb recomputed calls from the PCR reads with MiXCR, one row per CDR3 protein. The sample contains tens of thousands of distinct CDR3 sequences, roughly 49% of which appear only once. This sequence originates from a male donor with severe acne vulgaris. This chain connects TRBV10-3 to TRBJ1-1, with 9 bases identical to TRBD1. The specimen sequenced was blood. The CDR3 DNA reads as TGTGCCATCAGTGAGTCCGCACCGGGACAGGGCTGGAACACTGAAGCTTTCTTT. It specifies CAISESAPGQGWNTEAFF.